This T cell receptor (beta chain) came from a study of cytomegalovirus exposure and HLA in healthy donors. The table lists this clone with a count of one. Its specificity is not known. The same CDR3 also results from other DNA sequences found in this sample. Primers for the PCR totalled 60 Vbeta and 13 Jbeta. Profiling relied on immunoSEQ multiplex PCR, and the TCRdb table lists in-frame clones only, not all of them. Among 220,000 or so clones listed, around 85% were seen once. CDR1 and CDR2 (germline): LNHDA, SQIVND (reference sequence). V gave up 6 bases and J gave up 8 bases; unmatched junction bases: 7. CDR3 length equals 14 residues. Study findings and constraints: Rates of TCR association differed by HLA locus in a later analysis, with DRB1 highest and HLA-C lowest. Earlier findings revealed that most TCR beta V segments proved productive either about 87% or about 30% of the time. CMV antigen specificity of a few CMV-associated chains was confirmed in vitro.

This clonotype was sampled from a man between 45 and 60 years old in good health and CMV-seronegative. The chain combines TRBV19 with TRBJ1-4, with 9 bases fitting TRBD1. Material: PBMCs. CDR3 nucleotides: TGTGCCAGTAGAGAAACAGGGGGCGGCGAAAAACTGTTTTTT. This gives the protein CASRETGGGEKLFF.